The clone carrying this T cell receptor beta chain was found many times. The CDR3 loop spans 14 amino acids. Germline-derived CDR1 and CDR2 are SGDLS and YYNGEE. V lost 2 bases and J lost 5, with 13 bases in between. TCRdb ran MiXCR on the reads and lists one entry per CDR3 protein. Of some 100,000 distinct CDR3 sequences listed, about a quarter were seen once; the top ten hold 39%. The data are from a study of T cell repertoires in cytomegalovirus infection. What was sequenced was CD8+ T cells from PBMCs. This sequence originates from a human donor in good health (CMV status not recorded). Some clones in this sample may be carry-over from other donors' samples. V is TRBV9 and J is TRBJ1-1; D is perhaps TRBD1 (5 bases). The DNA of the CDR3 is TGTGCCAGCAGCGTTGGGGGAGGGATTACTGAAGCTTTCTTT. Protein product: CASSVGGGITEAFF.